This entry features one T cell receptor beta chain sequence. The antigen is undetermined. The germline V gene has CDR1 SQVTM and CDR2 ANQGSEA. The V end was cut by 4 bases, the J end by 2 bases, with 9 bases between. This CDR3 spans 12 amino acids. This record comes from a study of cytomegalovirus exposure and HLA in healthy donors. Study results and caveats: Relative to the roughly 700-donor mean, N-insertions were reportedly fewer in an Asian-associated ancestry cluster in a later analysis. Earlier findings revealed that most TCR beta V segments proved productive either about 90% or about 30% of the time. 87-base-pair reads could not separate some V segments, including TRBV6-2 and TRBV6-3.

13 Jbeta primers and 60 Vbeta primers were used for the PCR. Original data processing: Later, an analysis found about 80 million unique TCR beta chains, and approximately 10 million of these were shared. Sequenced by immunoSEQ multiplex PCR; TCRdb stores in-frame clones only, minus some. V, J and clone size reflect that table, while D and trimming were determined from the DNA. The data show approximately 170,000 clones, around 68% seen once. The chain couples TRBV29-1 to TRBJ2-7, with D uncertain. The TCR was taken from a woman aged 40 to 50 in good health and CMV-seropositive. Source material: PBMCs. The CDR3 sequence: CSVAQAAYEQYF. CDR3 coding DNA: TGCAGCGTTGCCCAGGCAGCCTACGAGCAGTACTTC.